The T cell receptor (beta chain) under discussion was sequenced for a study of blood T cells in healthy people across ages. Combining a sample-barcoded 5' primer with a J-beta primer mix, a second PCR ran for roughly 7 to 12 cycles. Via MiXCR, TCRdb re-called the 5' RACE reads, giving one row per CDR3 protein. The data contain over a million distinct CDR3 sequences, under 55% of them seen just once; the ten biggest clones take up around 4%. The germline V gene encodes CDR1 MNHNS and CDR2 SASEGT. The CDR3 totals 15 residues. V dropped 3 bases and J dropped 0 bases, with 9 bases sitting between them. Approximately 9.4 milliliters was the volume of peripheral blood drawn from each donor. This clonotype has a handful of counts. Its antigen remains unidentified. Findings and caveats of the study: Both higher diversity and more naive CD4+ cells marked long-lived donors when set against aged donors. The diversity estimates, figures obtained from one million T cells, were considered underestimates.

The source material was blood. The chain joins TRBV6-1 to TRBJ2-1; D may be TRBD1 or TRBD2 (5 bases each). This TCR derives from a woman aged 18-29 years in good health. The CDR3, as DNA: TGTGCCAGCAGTGAGGGACGGAGCTCCTACAATGAGCAGTTCTTC. It encodes CASSEGRSSYNEQFF.